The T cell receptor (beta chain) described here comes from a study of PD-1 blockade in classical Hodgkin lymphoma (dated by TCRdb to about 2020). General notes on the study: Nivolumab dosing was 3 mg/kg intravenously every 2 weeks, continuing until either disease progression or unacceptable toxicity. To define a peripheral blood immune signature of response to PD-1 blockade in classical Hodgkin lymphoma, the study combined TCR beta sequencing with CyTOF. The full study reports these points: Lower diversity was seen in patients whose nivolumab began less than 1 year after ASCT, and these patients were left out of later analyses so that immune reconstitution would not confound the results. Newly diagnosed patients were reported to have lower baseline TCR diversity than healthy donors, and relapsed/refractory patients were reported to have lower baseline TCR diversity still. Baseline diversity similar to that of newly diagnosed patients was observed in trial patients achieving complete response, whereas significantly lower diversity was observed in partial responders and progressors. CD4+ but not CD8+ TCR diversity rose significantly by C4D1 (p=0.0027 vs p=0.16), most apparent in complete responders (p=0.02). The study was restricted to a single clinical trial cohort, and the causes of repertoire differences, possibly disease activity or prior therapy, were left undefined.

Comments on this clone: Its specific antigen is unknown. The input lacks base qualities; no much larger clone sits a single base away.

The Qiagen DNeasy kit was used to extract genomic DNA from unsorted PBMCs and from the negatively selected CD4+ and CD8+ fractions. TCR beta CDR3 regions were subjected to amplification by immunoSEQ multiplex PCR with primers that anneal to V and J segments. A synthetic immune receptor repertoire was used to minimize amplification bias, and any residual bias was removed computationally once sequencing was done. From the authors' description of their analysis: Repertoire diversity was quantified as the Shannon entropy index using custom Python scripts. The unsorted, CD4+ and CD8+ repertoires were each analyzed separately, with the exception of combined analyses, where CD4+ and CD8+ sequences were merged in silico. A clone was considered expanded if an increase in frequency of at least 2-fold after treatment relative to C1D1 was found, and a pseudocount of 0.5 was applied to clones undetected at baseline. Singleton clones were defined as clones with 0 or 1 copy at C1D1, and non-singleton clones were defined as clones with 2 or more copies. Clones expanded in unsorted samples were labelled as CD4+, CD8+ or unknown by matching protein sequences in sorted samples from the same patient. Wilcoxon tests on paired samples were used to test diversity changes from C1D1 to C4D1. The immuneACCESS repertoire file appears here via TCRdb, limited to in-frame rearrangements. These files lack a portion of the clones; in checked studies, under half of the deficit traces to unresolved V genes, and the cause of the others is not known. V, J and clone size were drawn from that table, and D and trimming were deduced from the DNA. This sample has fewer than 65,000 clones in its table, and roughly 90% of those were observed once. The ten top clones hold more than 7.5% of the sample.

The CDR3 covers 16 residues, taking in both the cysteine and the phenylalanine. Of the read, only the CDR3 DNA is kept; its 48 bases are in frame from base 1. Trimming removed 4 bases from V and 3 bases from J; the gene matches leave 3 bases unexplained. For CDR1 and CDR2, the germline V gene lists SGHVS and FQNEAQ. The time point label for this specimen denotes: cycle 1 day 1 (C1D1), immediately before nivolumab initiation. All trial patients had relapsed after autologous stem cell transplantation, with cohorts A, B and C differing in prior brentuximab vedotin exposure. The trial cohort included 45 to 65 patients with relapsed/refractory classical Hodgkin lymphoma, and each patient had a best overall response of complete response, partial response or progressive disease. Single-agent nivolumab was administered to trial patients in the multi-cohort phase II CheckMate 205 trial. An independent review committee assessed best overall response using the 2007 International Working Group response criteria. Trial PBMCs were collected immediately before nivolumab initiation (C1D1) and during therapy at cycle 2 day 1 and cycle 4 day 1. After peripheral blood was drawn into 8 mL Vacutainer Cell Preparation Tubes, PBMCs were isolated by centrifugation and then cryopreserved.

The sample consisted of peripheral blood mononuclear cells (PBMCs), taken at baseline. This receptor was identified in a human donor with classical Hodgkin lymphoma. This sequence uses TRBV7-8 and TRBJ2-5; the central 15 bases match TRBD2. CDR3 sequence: CASSSRTSGREETQYF. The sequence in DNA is TGTGCCAGCAGCTCTAGGACTAGCGGGAGGGAAGAGACCCAGTACTTC. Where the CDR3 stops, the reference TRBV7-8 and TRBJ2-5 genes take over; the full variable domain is GAGVSQSPRYKVAKRGQDVALRCDPISGHVSLFWYQQALGQGPEFLTYFQNEAQLDKSGLPSDRFFAERPEGSVSTLKIQRTQQEDSAVYLCASSSRTSGREETQYFGPGTRLLVL.